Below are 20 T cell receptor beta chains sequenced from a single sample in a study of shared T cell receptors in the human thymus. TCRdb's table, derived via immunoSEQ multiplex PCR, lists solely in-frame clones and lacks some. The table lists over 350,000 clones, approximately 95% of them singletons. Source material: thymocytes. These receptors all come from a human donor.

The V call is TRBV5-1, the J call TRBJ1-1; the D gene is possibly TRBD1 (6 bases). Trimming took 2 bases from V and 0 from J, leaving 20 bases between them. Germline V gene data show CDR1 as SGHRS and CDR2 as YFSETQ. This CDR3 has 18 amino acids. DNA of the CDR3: TGCGCCAGCAGCTTCGGGAACAGGGATCCCGCAATGAACACTGAAGCTTTCTTT. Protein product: CASSFGNRDPAMNTEAFF.

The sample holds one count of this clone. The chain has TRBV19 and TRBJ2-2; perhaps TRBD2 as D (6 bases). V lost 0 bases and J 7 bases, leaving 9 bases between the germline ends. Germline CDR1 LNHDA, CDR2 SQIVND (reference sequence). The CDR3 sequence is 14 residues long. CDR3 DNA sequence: TGTGCCAGTAGTATAGAGGAGGGAAGCGGGGAGCTGTTTTTT. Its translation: CASSIEEGSGELFF.

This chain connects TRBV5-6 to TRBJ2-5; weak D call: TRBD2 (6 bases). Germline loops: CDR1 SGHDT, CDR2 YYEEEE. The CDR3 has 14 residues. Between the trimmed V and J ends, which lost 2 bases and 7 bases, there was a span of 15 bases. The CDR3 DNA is TGTGCCAGCAGCTTCCGGAGGGTCCATGCGACCCAGTACTTC. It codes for CASSFRRVHATQYF.

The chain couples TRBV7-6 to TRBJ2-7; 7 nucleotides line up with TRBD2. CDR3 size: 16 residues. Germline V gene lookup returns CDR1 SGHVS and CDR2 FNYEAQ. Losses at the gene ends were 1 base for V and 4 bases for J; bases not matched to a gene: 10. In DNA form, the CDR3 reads TGTGCCAGCAGCTTAGTCCCAGCGGGAAGGGTATACGAGCAGTACTTC. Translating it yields CASSLVPAGRVYEQYF.

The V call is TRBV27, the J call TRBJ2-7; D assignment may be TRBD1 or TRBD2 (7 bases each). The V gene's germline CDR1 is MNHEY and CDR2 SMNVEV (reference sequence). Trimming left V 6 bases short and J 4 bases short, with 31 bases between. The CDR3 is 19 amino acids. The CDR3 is CASSSSQGGDFPSWYEQYF. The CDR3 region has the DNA TGTGCCAGCAGCTCGTCTCAGGGGGGGGATTTCCCTTCGTGGTACGAGCAGTACTTC.

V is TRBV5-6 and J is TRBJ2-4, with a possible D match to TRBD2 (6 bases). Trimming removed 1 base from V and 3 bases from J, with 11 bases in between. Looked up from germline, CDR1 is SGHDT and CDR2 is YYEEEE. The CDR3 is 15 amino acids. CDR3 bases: TGTGCCAGCAGCTTGATAGGGACTGACAAAAACATTCAGTACTTC. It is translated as CASSLIGTDKNIQYF.

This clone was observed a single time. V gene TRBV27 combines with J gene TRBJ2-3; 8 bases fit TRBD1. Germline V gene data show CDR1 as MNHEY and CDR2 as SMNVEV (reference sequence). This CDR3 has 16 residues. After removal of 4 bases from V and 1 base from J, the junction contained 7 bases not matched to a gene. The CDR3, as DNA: TGTGCCAGCAGTTCGACCGGACAGGGCTGCACAGATACGCAGTATTTT. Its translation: CASSSTGQGCTDTQYF.

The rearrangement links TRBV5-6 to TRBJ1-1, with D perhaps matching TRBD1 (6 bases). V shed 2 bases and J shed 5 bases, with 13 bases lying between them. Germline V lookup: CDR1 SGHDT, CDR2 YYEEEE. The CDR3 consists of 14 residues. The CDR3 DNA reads TGTGCCAGCAGCTTTACAGGGAAGAGAACTGAAGCTTTCTTT. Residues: CASSFTGKRTEAFF.

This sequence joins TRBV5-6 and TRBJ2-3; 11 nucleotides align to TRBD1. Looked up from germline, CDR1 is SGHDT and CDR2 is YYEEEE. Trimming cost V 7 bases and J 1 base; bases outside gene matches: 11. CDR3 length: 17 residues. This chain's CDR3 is CASVPGQGGSGTDTQYF. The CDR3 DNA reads TGTGCCAGCGTACCGGGACAGGGGGGAAGTGGCACAGATACGCAGTATTTT.

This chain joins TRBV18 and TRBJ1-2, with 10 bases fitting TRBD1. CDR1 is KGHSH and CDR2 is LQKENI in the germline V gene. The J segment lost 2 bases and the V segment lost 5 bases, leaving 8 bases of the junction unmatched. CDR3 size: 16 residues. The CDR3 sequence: CASSAGTGDLNYGYTF. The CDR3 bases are TGTGCCAGCTCAGCCGGGACAGGGGACTTGAACTATGGCTACACCTTC.

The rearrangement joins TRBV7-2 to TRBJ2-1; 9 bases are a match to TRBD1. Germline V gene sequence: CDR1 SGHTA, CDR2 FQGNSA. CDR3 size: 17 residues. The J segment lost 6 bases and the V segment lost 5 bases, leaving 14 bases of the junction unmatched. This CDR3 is CASSPPEGQGWINEQFF. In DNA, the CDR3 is TGTGCCAGCAGCCCCCCTGAGGGACAGGGATGGATCAATGAGCAGTTCTTC.

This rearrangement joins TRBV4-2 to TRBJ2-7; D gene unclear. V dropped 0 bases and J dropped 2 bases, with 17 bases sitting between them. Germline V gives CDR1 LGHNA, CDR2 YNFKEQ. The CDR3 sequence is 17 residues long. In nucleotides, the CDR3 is TGTGCCAGCAGCCAAGACATCGACGCGCACGGGCCCTACGAGCAGTACTTC. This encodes CASSQDIDAHGPYEQYF.

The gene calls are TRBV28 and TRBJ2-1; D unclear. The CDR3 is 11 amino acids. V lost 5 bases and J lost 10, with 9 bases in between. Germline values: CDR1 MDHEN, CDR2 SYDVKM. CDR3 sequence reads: CASSPKMEQFF. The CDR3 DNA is TGTGCCAGCAGTCCCAAAATGGAGCAGTTCTTC.

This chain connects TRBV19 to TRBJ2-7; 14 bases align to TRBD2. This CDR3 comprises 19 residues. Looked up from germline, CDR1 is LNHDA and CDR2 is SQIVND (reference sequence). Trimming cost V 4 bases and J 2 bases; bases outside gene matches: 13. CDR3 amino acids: CASSRWTSGRSRYPYEQYF. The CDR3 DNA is TGTGCCAGTAGTAGGTGGACTAGCGGGAGGTCTAGGTATCCCTACGAGCAGTACTTC. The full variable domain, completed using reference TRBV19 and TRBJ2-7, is DGGITQSPKYLFRKEGQNVTLSCEQNLNHDAMYWYRQDPGQGLRLIYYSQIVNDFQKGDIAEGYSVSREKKESFPLTVTSAQKNPTAFYLCASSRWTSGRSRYPYEQYFGPGTRLTVT.

In nucleotides, the CDR3 is TGTGCCAGCAGCGCAATACTAGCGGGAGGGGTTAGCTACGAGCAGTACTTC. Translated: CASSAILAGGVSYEQYF. V usage is TRBV5-6 and J usage is TRBJ2-7, with 13 bases aligning to TRBD2. The ends lost 4 bases at V and 3 bases at J; junction bases unmatched: 10. From germline, CDR1 is SGHDT and CDR2 YYEEEE. The CDR3 has 17 amino acids.

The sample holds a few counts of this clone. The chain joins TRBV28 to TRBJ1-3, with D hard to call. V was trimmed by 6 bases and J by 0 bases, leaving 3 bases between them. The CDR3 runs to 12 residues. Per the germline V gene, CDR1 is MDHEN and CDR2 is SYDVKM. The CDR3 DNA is TGTGCCAGCAGGGTCTCTGGAAACACCATATATTTT. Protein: CASRVSGNTIYF.

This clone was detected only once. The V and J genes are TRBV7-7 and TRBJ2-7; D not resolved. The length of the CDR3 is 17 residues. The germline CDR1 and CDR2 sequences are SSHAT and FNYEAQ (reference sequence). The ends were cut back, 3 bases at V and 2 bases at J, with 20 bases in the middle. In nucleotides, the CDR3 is TGTGCCAGCAGCTTCGGCAGGACCTCCCTTTGGACCTACGAGCAGTACTTC. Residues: CASSFGRTSLWTYEQYF.

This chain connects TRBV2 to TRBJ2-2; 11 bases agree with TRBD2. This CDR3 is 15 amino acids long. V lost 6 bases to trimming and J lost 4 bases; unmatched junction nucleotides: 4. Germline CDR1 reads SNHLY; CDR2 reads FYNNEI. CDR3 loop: CASRLGLAGTGELFF. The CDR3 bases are TGTGCCAGCAGACTCGGACTAGCGGGCACCGGGGAGCTGTTTTTT.

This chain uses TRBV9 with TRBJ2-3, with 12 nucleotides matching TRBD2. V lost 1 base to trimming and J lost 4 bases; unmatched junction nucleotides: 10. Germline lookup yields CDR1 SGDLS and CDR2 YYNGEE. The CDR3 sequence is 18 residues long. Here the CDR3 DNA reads TGTGCCAGCAGCGTATTTACTGAGACTAGCGGGAGCCCAGATACGCAGTATTTT. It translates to CASSVFTETSGSPDTQYF.

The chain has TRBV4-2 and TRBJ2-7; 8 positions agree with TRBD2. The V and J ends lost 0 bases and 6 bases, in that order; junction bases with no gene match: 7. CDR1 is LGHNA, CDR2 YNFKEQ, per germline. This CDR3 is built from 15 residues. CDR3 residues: CASSQESWGLGEQYF. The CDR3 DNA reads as TGTGCCAGCAGCCAAGAATCGTGGGGACTAGGCGAGCAGTACTTC.